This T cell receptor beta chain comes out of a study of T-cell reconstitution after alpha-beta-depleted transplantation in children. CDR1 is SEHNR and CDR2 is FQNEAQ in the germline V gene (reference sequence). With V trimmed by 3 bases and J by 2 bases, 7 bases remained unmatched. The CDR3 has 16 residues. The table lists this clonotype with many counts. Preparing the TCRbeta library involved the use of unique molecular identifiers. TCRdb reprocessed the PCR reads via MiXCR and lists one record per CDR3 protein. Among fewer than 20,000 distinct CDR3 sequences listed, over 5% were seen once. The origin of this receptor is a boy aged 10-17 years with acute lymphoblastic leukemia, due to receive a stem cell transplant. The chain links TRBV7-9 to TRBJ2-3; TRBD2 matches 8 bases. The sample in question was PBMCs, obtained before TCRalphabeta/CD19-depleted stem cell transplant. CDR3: CASSLASGGYTDTQYF. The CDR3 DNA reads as TGTGCCAGCAGCTTGGCGAGCGGGGGCTACACAGATACGCAGTATTTT.